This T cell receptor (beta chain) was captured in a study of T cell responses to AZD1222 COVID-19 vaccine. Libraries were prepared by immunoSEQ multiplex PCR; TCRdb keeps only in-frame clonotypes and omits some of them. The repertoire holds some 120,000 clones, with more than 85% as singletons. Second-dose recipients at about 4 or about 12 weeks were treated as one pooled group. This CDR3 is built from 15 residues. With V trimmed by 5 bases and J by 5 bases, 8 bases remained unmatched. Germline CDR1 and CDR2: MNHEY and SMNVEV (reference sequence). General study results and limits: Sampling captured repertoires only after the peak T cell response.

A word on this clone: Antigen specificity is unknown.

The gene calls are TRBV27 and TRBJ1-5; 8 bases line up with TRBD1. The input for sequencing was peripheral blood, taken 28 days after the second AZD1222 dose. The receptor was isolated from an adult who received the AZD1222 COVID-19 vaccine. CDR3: CASSPRTGLDQPQHF. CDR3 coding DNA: TGTGCCAGCAGTCCTCGGACAGGGCTGGATCAGCCCCAGCATTTT.